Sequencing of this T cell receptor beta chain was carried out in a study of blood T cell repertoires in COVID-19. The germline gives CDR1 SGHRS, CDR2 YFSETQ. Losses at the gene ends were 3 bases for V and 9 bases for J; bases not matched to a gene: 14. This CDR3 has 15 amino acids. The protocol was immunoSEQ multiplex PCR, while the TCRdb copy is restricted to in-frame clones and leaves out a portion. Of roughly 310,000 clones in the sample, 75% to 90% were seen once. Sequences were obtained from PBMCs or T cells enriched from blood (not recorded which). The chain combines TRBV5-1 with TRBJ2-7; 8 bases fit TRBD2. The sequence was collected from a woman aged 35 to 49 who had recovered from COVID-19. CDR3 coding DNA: TGCGCCAGCAGCTCACTTTGGGGGCGGGAGGATCGGCAGTACTTC. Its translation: CASSSLWGREDRQYF.